This T cell receptor (beta chain) derives from a study of T cells after yellow fever vaccination. Points from the study as a whole: Abundant clonotypes from the bulk population could get into FACS-sorted repertoires as contaminants.

This clonotype has more than one count but fewer than ten. Its antigen is currently unknown. The 5'RACE template-switching step produced TCR cDNA and added a universal primer site and UMIs. TCRdb redid the calling of the 5' RACE reads with MiXCR, one entry per CDR3 protein. Of 350,000 to 450,000 distinct CDR3 sequences in the sample, around a sixth were seen once. This sequence was found in a man between 18 and 29 years old who received the YFV17D yellow fever vaccine. The sequenced sample was PBMCs, obtained before the yellow fever booster vaccination.

The CDR3, as DNA: TGCAGTGTGTCGGGAGGCACTGAAGCTTTCTTT. Protein product: CSVSGGTEAFF. This rearrangement joins TRBV29-1 to TRBJ1-1; D remains unclear. From germline, CDR1 is SQVTM and CDR2 ANQGSEA. The CDR3 is 11 residues long.